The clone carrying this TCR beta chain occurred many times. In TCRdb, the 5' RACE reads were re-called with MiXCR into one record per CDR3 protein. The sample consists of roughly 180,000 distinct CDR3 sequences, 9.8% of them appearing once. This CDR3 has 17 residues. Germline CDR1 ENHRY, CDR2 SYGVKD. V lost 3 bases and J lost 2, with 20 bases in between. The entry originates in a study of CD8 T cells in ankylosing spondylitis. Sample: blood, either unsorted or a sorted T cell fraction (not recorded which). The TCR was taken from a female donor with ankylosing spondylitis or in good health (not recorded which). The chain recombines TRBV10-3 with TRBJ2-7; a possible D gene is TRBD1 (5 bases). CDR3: CAISDPDSDNLAYEQYF. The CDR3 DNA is TGTGCCATCAGTGACCCCGACAGCGATAATCTGGCCTACGAGCAGTACTTC.